This entry lists 8 T cell receptor beta chains sequenced from one sample in a study of blood T cell repertoires in COVID-19. The table came from immunoSEQ multiplex PCR; TCRdb's copy has only in-frame clones and leaves some out. In the table there are over 75,000 clones, 89% of which are singletons. Sequenced sample: peripheral blood. All receptors derive from a woman of 80 years or more with active COVID-19.

V and J are TRBV20-1 and TRBJ2-7; D gene ambiguous. Germline V CDR1 and CDR2: DFQATT, SNEGSKA (reference sequence). CDR3 length: 14 amino acids. V was shortened by 3 bases and J by 2 bases, with 14 bases between the two germline ends. The CDR3 spells CSASEASLAYEQYF. The CDR3 DNA reads as TGCAGTGCTAGTGAGGCAAGTCTTGCCTACGAGCAGTACTTC.

The V gene is TRBV15, the J gene TRBJ2-3; D is possibly TRBD1 (6 bases). This CDR3 is built from 16 residues. V lost 1 base and J 3 bases, leaving 14 bases between the germline ends. Looked up from germline, CDR1 is LNHNV and CDR2 is YYDKDF (reference sequence). The CDR3 loop is CATSRASPGETDTQYF. DNA of the CDR3: TGTGCCACCAGCAGAGCAAGCCCAGGGGAAACAGATACGCAGTATTTT.

The chain uses TRBV4-2 and TRBJ2-1; the match to TRBD1 covers 8 bases. With 0 bases clipped from V and 9 bases from J, the junction kept 10 bases outside the gene matches. The CDR3 contains 16 residues. CDR1 LGHNA and CDR2 YNFKEQ come from the germline V gene. Here the CDR3 reads CASSQDRGQGLGEQFF. CDR3 nucleotide sequence: TGTGCCAGCAGCCAAGATCGCGGACAGGGTTTAGGTGAGCAGTTCTTC.

This chain connects TRBV7-2 to TRBJ2-1; TRBD2 might be the D (6 bases). Trimming pared 7 bases from V and 9 bases from J, leaving 22 bases between. CDR3 length: 15 amino acids. Germline values: CDR1 SGHTA, CDR2 FQGNSA. The CDR3 region has the DNA TGTGCCAGCATTACGACTAGGGTAGCGTTAGGTGAGCAGTTCTTC. It codes for CASITTRVALGEQFF.

This chain links TRBV2 with TRBJ2-1; D is unclear. The V and J ends lost 3 bases and 3 bases respectively, with 12 bases between them. Germline assignment: CDR1 SNHLY and CDR2 FYNNEI. The CDR3 has 15 residues. This CDR3 reads CASSDWLAVYNEQFF. The CDR3 DNA sequence: TGTGCCAGCAGTGATTGGTTAGCCGTCTACAATGAGCAGTTCTTC.

This chain connects TRBV9 to TRBJ1-1; D unresolved. This CDR3 comprises 13 residues. Germline values: CDR1 SGDLS, CDR2 YYNGEE. V lost 2 bases to trimming and J lost 4 bases, with 9 bases between them. The CDR3 sequence: CASSVAVGTEAFF. The CDR3 DNA reads as TGTGCCAGCAGCGTGGCGGTTGGCACTGAAGCTTTCTTT.

V gene TRBV5-1 combines with J gene TRBJ2-3; D is undetermined. Germline-derived CDR1 and CDR2 are SGHRS and YFSETQ. There are 12 residues in the CDR3. The V end lost 1 base, the J end lost 4 bases, and 4 bases lay between the germline ends. CDR3 protein: CASSLTPDTQYF. The CDR3 bases are TGCGCCAGCAGCTTGACTCCAGATACGCAGTATTTT.

The V call is TRBV24-1, the J call TRBJ1-5, with 10 bases lining up with TRBD1. The CDR3 is made up of 17 amino acids. Germline lookup yields CDR1 KGHDR and CDR2 SFDVKD. With 3 bases clipped from V and 3 bases from J, the junction kept 7 bases outside the gene matches. In nucleotides, the CDR3 is TGTGCCACCAGTGATGGACAGGGGGGTTTTGACAATCAGCCCCAGCATTTT. It translates to CATSDGQGGFDNQPQHF.